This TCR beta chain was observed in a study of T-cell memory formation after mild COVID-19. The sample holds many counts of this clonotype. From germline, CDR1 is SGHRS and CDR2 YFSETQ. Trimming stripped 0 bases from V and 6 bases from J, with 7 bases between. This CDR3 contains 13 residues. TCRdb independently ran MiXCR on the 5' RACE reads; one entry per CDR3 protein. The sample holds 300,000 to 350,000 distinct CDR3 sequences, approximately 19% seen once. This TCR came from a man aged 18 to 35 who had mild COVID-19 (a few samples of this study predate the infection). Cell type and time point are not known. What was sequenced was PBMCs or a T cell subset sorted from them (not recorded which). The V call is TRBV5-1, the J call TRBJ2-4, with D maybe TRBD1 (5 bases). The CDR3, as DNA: TGCGCCAGCAGCTTGGGTGACAGAAACATTCAGTACTTC. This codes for CASSLGDRNIQYF.